This T cell receptor (beta chain) was sequenced in a study of blood T cell repertoires in COVID-19. The overall study: Samples of COVID-19 (acute and convalescent) were obtained from the United States, Italy and Spain. Nucleic acid was either cDNA or gDNA, and it came from T cells, B-cell-depleted T cells, or PBMCs.

The CDR3 has 20 amino acids. Original analysis: It was from reference gene primer amplification that nucleated cell counts were estimated. The repertoire was sequenced with immunoSEQ multiplex PCR; TCRdb's copy has only in-frame clones and lacks some. D and trimming were read from the DNA, whereas the V and J calls and clone size are those reported in that table. The sample holds about 180,000 clones, roughly 81% seen once. Seattle's enrolled individuals joined amid active infection and were then monitored longitudinally. The TCR originated in a woman of 80 years or more with COVID-19, enrolled during active disease. This sequence joins TRBV21-1 and TRBJ1-1; the listed D gene, TRBD1, was not tested against the DNA. TRBV21-1 is a listed pseudogene. Sequenced input: peripheral blood. The CDR3 is CASSKHKLCRGGQRITEAFF. CDR3 nucleotide sequence: TGTGCCAGCAGCAAACATAAACTTTGTCGAGGGGGACAGAGGATTACTGAAGCTTTCTTT.